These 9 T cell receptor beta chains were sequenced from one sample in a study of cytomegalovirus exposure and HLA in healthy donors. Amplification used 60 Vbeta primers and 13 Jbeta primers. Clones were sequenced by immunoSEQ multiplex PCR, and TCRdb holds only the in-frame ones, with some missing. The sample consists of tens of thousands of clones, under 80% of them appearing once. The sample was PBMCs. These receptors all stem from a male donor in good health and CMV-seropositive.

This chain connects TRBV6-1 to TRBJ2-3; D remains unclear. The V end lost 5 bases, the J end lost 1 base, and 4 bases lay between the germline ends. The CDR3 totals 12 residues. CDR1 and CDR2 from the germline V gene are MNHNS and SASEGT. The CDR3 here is CASSLRTDTQYF. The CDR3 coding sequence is TGTGCCAGCAGTCTACGCACAGATACGCAGTATTTT.

The CDR3 DNA reads TGTGCCAGCAGCCCTCTGGGCCAGGATCCGTTCTTC. Translating it yields CASSPLGQDPFF. The chain combines TRBV5-4 with TRBJ2-1, with no clear D. Trimming stripped 4 bases from V and 15 bases from J, with 17 bases between. The germline V gene has CDR1 SGHNT and CDR2 YYREEE (reference sequence). CDR3 length equals 12 residues. Complete variable domain (other parts from reference TRBV5-4 and TRBJ2-1): ETGVTQSPTHLIKTRGQQVTLRCSSQSGHNTVSWYQQALGQGPQFIFQYYREEENGRGNFPPRFSGLQFPNYSSELNVNALELDDSALYLCASSPLGQDPFFGPGTRLTVL.

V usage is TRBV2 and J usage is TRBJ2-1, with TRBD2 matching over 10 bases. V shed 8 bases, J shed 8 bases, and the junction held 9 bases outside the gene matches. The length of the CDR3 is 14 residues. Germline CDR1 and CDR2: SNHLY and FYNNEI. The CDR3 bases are TGTGCCAGCTTAGGGCAACTAGCGGGATATGAGCAGTTCTTC. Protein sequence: CASLGQLAGYEQFF.

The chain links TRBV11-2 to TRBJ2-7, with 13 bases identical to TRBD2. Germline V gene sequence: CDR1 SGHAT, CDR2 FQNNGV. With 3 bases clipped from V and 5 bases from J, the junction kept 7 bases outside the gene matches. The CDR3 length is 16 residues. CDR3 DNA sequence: TGTGCCAGCAGCTTGGCACTAGCGGGGGGGCAAAACGAGCAGTACTTC. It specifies CASSLALAGGQNEQYF.

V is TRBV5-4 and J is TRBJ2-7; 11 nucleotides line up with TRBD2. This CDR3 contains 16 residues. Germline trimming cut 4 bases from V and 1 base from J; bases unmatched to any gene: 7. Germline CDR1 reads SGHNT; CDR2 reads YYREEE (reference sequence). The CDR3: CASSLLAGGASYEQYF. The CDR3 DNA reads TGTGCCAGCAGCCTCCTAGCGGGAGGCGCGTCCTACGAGCAGTACTTC.

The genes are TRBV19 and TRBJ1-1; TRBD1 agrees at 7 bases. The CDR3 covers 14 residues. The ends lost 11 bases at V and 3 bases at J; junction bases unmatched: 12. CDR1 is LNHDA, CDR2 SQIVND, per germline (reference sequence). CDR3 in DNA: TGTGCCGCCTCACAGGGGATGGTAGACACTGAAGCTTTCTTT. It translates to CAASQGMVDTEAFF. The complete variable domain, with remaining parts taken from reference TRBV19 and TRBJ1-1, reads DGGITQSPKYLFRKEGQNVTLSCEQNLNHDAMYWYRQDPGQGLRLIYYSQIVNDFQKGDIAEGYSVSREKKESFPLTVTSAQKNPTAFYLCAASQGMVDTEAFFGQGTRLTVV.

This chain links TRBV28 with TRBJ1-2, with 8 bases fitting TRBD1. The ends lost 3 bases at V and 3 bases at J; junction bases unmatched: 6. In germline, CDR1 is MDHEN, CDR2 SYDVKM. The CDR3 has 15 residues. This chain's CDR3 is CASSFPGGADYGYTF. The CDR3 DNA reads TGTGCCAGCAGTTTTCCAGGGGGCGCAGACTATGGCTACACCTTC.

DNA of the CDR3: TGCGCCAGCAGTCAGAAGGCGCCCGGGGGGAACACCGGGGAGCTGTTTTTT. It codes for CASSQKAPGGNTGELFF. The V call is TRBV5-1, the J call TRBJ2-2; maybe TRBD2 (6 bases). The CDR3 has 17 residues. CDR1 is SGHRS and CDR2 is YFSETQ in the germline V gene. V was shortened by 5 bases and J by 1 base, with 18 bases between the two germline ends.

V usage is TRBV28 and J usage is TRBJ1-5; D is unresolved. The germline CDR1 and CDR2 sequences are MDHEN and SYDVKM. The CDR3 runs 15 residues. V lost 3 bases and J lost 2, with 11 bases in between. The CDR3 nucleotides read TGTGCCAGCAGTTTTCCCCGGCGGGGCAATCAGCCCCAGCATTTT. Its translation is CASSFPRRGNQPQHF. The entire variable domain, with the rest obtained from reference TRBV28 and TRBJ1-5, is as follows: DVKVTQSSRYLVKRTGEKVFLECVQDMDHENMFWYRQDPGLGLRLIYFSYDVKMKEKGDIPEGYSVSREKKERFSLILESASTNQTSMYLCASSFPRRGNQPQHFGDGTRLSIL.